A single sample is the source of the 21 T cell receptor beta chains below, sequenced in a study of glioma-infiltrating T cells after dendritic cell vaccination. The data were produced by immunoSEQ multiplex PCR, yet TCRdb's version contains in-frame clones alone and is incomplete. The repertoire has about 50,000 clones, about 88% of them found once; the top ten carry 5.3%. Time point reported: after dendritic cell vaccination, including at tumor progression/relapse. Sequencing used blood, obtained after dendritic cell vaccination. Source of these receptors: a human donor with glioblastoma.

The rearrangement joins TRBV28 to TRBJ2-5; 13 bases are shared with TRBD2. Germline assignment: CDR1 MDHEN and CDR2 SYDVKM. The CDR3 runs 17 residues. V lost 6 bases to trimming and J lost 5 bases; unmatched junction nucleotides: 12. CDR3 protein: CASRPLGLAGVRETQYF. CDR3 DNA: TGTGCCAGCAGACCTCTTGGACTAGCGGGAGTCAGGGAGACCCAGTACTTC.

The chain employs TRBV28 and TRBJ2-2; 12 positions match TRBD2. The V and J ends lost 4 bases and 7 bases, in that order; junction bases with no gene match: 1. CDR1 is MDHEN, CDR2 SYDVKM, per germline. The CDR3 length is 14 residues. The CDR3 loop reads CASSWTSGIGELFF. DNA for the CDR3: TGTGCCAGCAGTTGGACTAGCGGGATCGGGGAGCTGTTTTTT. Using reference TRBV28 and TRBJ2-2 for the parts outside the CDR3, the full variable domain is DVKVTQSSRYLVKRTGEKVFLECVQDMDHENMFWYRQDPGLGLRLIYFSYDVKMKEKGDIPEGYSVSREKKERFSLILESASTNQTSMYLCASSWTSGIGELFFGEGSRLTVL.

As DNA, the CDR3 is TGTGCCAGCAGCTTAGAGCTAGGGGGACCGTTGAGTAATTCACCCCTCCACTTT. Its translation is CASSLELGGPLSNSPLHF. The chain links TRBV7-6 to TRBJ1-6; TRBD1 is a possible D gene (6 bases). This CDR3 comprises 18 residues. Germline-derived CDR1 and CDR2 are SGHVS and FNYEAQ. Between the trimmed V and J ends, which lost 1 base and 6 bases, there was a span of 19 bases.

The gene calls are TRBV19 and TRBJ2-1, with TRBD2 matching 8 bases. J lost 6 bases, V lost 3 bases, and 7 bases had no gene match. This CDR3 has 15 residues. Germline V gene sequence: CDR1 LNHDA, CDR2 SQIVND (reference sequence). The CDR3: CASSITGLDGNEQFF. The CDR3 DNA sequence: TGTGCCAGTAGTATTACGGGACTAGATGGCAATGAGCAGTTCTTC.

The V and J genes are TRBV4-1 and TRBJ2-3; D is unresolved. The ends were cut back, 1 base at V and 3 bases at J, with 8 bases in the middle. The CDR3 totals 14 residues. Germline V gene sequence: CDR1 MGHRA, CDR2 YSYEKL. The chain's CDR3 is CASSQGYRTDTQYF. Here the CDR3 DNA reads TGCGCCAGCAGCCAAGGGTATCGGACAGATACGCAGTATTTT.

The gene calls are TRBV6-5 and TRBJ1-3; a possible D gene is TRBD1 (5 bases). This CDR3 is 15 amino acids long. Per the germline V gene, CDR1 is MNHEY and CDR2 is SVGAGI. With 6 bases removed from V and 2 bases from J, the gap between germline ends came to 14 bases. CDR3 coding DNA: TGTGCCAGCAGCAACGGGCCCAGGGCTGGAAACACCATATATTTT. Its protein product is CASSNGPRAGNTIYF.

The chain carries TRBV4-2 and TRBJ1-1; tentatively, D is TRBD1 (5 bases). V lost 3 bases to trimming and J lost 1 base, with 15 bases between them. Germline V CDR1 and CDR2: LGHNA, YNFKEQ. The CDR3 sequence is 16 residues long. The CDR3 DNA follows: TGTGCCAGCAGCCACCCCCGAGCGGGGCAGAACACTGAAGCTTTCTTT. Its translation is CASSHPRAGQNTEAFF.

This chain uses TRBV9 with TRBJ2-2; 7 nucleotides line up with TRBD2. The CDR3 sequence is 16 residues long. The germline V gene encodes CDR1 SGDLS and CDR2 YYNGEE. V lost 0 bases, J lost 2 bases, and 4 bases stayed unmatched. Here the CDR3 DNA reads TGTGCCAGCAGCGTAGGGGGAGGGCCTAACACCGGGGAGCTGTTTTTT. This translates into CASSVGGGPNTGELFF. The entire variable domain, with the rest obtained from reference TRBV9 and TRBJ2-2, is as follows: DSGVTQTPKHLITATGQRVTLRCSPRSGDLSVYWYQQSLDQGLQFLIQYYNGEERAKGNILERFSAQQFPDLHSELNLSSLELGDSALYFCASSVGGGPNTGELFFGEGSRLTVL.

The V gene is TRBV28, the J gene TRBJ2-1, with 7 bases lining up with TRBD2. The CDR3 consists of 18 residues. J gave up 0 bases and V 6 bases, and 14 bases lay outside the gene matches. Germline CDR1 is MDHEN and CDR2 is SYDVKM. The CDR3 protein is CASSTPKKSGVSYNEQFF. CDR3 nucleotide sequence: TGTGCCAGCAGCACCCCTAAGAAAAGCGGGGTCTCCTACAATGAGCAGTTCTTC.

J is TRBJ1-1 and V is TRBV7-2; D not resolved. The CDR3 covers 15 residues. Germline V CDR1 and CDR2: SGHTA, FQGNSA. V was pared by 1 base and J by 4 bases, with 13 bases between. CDR3 amino acids: CASSLVGHMATEAFF. CDR3 bases: TGTGCCAGCAGCTTAGTTGGCCACATGGCCACTGAAGCTTTCTTT.

This clone was recorded a few times. V and J are TRBV4-1 and TRBJ2-1; tentative D call: TRBD2 (6 bases). The CDR3 has 15 residues. Trimming took off 1 base at V and 4 bases at J, with 11 bases between the two ends. Germline CDR1 is MGHRA and CDR2 is YSYEKL. The chain's CDR3 is CASSQVGGEYNEQFF. CDR3 DNA: TGCGCCAGCAGCCAAGTAGGCGGGGAGTACAATGAGCAGTTCTTC.

The rearrangement joins TRBV29-1 to TRBJ2-1; tentatively, D is TRBD2 (5 bases). Looked up from germline, CDR1 is SQVTM and CDR2 is ANQGSEA. Trimming stripped 8 bases from V and 0 bases from J, with 8 bases between. This CDR3 comprises 12 residues. In nucleotides, the CDR3 is TGCAGCCCCCGGGACTCCTACAATGAGCAGTTCTTC. It yields the protein CSPRDSYNEQFF.

This clone was detected only a few times. The chain joins TRBV7-2 to TRBJ1-3; D is undetermined. The CDR3 runs 14 residues. Trimming took off 0 bases at V and 2 bases at J, with 5 bases between the two ends. The germline V gene has CDR1 SGHTA and CDR2 FQGNSA. CDR3 bases: TGTGCCAGCAGCTTAGCGCGTCCTGGAAACACCATATATTTT. Amino acids: CASSLARPGNTIYF.

This rearrangement joins TRBV7-2 to TRBJ2-3; D unclear. V was pared by 4 bases and J by 4 bases, with 9 bases between. CDR3 length: 13 residues. Germline CDR1 is SGHTA and CDR2 is FQGNSA. In nucleotides, the CDR3 is TGTGCCAGCAGCTCCCGGGTAGCAGATACGCAGTATTTT. Amino acid sequence: CASSSRVADTQYF.

The chain recombines TRBV5-4 with TRBJ1-2; weak D call: TRBD1 (6 bases). The CDR3 runs 14 residues. Germline lookup yields CDR1 SGHNT and CDR2 YYREEE (reference sequence). The V and J ends lost 2 bases and 2 bases respectively, with 10 bases between them. The CDR3 sequence: CASSLSGANYGYTF. DNA for the CDR3: TGTGCCAGCAGCTTATCAGGGGCGAACTATGGCTACACCTTC.

The chain's CDR3 is CASSVTGGDTGELFF. In nucleotides, the CDR3 is TGTGCCAGCAGCGTAACGGGAGGGGACACCGGGGAGCTGTTTTTT. V and J are TRBV9 and TRBJ2-2; 8 bases are shared with TRBD2. J gave up 3 bases and V 1 base, and 2 bases lay outside the gene matches. CDR3 length: 15 residues. Germline values: CDR1 SGDLS, CDR2 YYNGEE. Complete variable domain (other parts from reference TRBV9 and TRBJ2-2): DSGVTQTPKHLITATGQRVTLRCSPRSGDLSVYWYQQSLDQGLQFLIQYYNGEERAKGNILERFSAQQFPDLHSELNLSSLELGDSALYFCASSVTGGDTGELFFGEGSRLTVL.

The chain uses TRBV19 and TRBJ2-3, with 8 bases fitting TRBD2. The CDR3 spans 15 residues. The germline gives CDR1 LNHDA, CDR2 SQIVND (reference sequence). The V segment lost 8 bases and the J segment 4 bases; nucleotides outside the gene matches: 11. The CDR3 DNA reads TGTGCCAGTCACTCCTCCGGGAGGGGTGCAGATACGCAGTATTTT. Residues: CASHSSGRGADTQYF.

The chain links TRBV9 to TRBJ2-1; D is unresolved. Germline V CDR1 and CDR2: SGDLS, YYNGEE. V lost 0 bases and J 8 bases, leaving 15 bases between the germline ends. The CDR3 spans 15 residues. The CDR3 nucleotides read TGTGCCAGCAGCGTAGTCGGAGCGAGGCTCGATGAGCAGTTCTTC. Translated, it gives CASSVVGARLDEQFF.

The chain carries TRBV6-6 and TRBJ2-1; tentatively, D is TRBD1 (5 bases). From germline, CDR1 is MNHNY and CDR2 SVGAGI (reference sequence). This CDR3 contains 14 residues. V dropped 6 bases and J dropped 4 bases, with 13 bases sitting between them. The CDR3 bases are TGTGCCAGCAGCCCGGACACCGAGTACAATGAGCAGTTCTTC. It is translated as CASSPDTEYNEQFF.

CDR3 nucleotides: TGTGCCAGTAGTATGACTCCACGGCTAGCGCCACGTAATGAAAAACTGTTTTTT. Translating gives CASSMTPRLAPRNEKLFF. V gene TRBV19 combines with J gene TRBJ1-4; D not resolved. From germline, CDR1 is LNHDA and CDR2 SQIVND (reference sequence). The CDR3 sequence is 18 residues long. V was pared by 3 bases and J by 4 bases, with 21 bases between. Full variable domain (remainder filled in from reference TRBV19 and TRBJ1-4): DGGITQSPKYLFRKEGQNVTLSCEQNLNHDAMYWYRQDPGQGLRLIYYSQIVNDFQKGDIAEGYSVSREKKESFPLTVTSAQKNPTAFYLCASSMTPRLAPRNEKLFFGSGTQLSVL.

The J gene is TRBJ1-1, the V gene TRBV7-8, with D uncertain. The germline CDR1 and CDR2 sequences are SGHVS and FQNEAQ. The CDR3 extends over 17 amino acids. Trimming removed 0 bases from V and 11 bases from J, with 25 bases in between. Here the CDR3 reads CASSLALGQAGRKLAFF. CDR3 in DNA: TGTGCCAGCAGCTTAGCGCTCGGCCAGGCTGGCCGAAAGTTGGCTTTCTTT.